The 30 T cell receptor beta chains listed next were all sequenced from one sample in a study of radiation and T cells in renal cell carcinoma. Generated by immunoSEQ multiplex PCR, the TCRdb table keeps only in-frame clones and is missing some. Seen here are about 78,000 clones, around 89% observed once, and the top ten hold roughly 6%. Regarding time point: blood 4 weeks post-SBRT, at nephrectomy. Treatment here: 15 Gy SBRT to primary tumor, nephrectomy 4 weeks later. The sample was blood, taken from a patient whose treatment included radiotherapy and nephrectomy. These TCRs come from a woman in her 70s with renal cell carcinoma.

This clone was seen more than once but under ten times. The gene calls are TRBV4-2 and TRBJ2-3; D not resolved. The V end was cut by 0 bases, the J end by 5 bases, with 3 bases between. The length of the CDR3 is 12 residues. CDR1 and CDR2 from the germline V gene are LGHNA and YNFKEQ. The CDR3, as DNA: TGTGCCAGCAGCCAAGATCTAGATACGCAGTATTTT. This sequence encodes CASSQDLDTQYF.

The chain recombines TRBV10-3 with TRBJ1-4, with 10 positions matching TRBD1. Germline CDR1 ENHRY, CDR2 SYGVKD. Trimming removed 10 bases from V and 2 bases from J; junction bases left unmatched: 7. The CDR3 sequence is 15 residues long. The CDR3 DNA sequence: TGTGCCACCGCGGGACAGGGGACCACTAATGAAAAACTGTTTTTT. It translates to CATAGQGTTNEKLFF.

CDR3 region: CASSLGAGLNTEAFF. CDR3 sequence (DNA): TGCGCCAGCAGCTTGGGTGCGGGGTTGAACACTGAAGCTTTCTTT. V usage is TRBV5-1 and J usage is TRBJ1-1; D is unclear. Trimming stripped 0 bases from V and 0 bases from J, with 9 bases between. This CDR3 is built from 15 residues. Per the germline V gene, CDR1 is SGHRS and CDR2 is YFSETQ.

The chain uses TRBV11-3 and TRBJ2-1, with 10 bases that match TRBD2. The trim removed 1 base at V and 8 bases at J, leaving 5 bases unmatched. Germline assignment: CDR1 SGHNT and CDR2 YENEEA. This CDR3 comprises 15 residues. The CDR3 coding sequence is TGTGCCAGCAGCTTAGGGCTAGCGGGAGTCGATGAGCAGTTCTTC. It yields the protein CASSLGLAGVDEQFF.

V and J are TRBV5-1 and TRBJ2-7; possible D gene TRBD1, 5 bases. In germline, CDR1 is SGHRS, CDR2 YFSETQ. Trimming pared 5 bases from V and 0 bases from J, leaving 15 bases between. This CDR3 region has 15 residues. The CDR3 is CASRDIKRSSYEQYF. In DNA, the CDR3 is TGCGCCAGCAGGGACATTAAAAGGAGCTCCTACGAGCAGTACTTC.

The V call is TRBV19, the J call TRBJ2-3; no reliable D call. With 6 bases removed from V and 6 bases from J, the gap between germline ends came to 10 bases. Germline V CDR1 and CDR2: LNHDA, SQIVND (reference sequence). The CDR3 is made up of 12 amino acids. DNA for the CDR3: TGTGCCAGTAGCATGTTCGCCGATACGCAGTATTTT. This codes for CASSMFADTQYF.

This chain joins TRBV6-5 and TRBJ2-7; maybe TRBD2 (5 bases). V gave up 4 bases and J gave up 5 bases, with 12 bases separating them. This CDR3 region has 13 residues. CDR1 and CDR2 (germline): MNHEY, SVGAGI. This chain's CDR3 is CASSSPGSHEQYF. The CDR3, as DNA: TGTGCCAGCAGTTCCCCGGGGTCCCACGAGCAGTACTTC.

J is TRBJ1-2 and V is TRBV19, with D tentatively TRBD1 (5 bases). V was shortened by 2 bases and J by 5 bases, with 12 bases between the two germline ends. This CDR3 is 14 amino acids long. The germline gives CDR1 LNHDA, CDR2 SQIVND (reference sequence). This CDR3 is CASSIRGSLYGYTF. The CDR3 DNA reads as TGTGCCAGTAGTATACGGGGCAGCCTTTATGGCTACACCTTC.

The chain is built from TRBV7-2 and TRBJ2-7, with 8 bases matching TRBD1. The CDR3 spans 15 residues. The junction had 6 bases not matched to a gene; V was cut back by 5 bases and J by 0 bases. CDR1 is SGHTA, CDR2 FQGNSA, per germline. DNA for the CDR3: TGTGCCAGCAGCAAGGACAGGGCGATCTCCTACGAGCAGTACTTC. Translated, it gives CASSKDRAISYEQYF.

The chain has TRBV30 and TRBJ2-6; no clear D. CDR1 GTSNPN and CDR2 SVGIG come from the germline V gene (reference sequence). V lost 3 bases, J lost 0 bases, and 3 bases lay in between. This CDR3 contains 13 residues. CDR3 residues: CAWRNSGANVLTF. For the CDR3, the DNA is TGTGCCTGGAGGAACTCTGGGGCCAACGTCCTGACTTTC. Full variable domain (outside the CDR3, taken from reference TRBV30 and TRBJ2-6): SQTIHQWPATLVQPVGSPLSLECTVEGTSNPNLYWYRQAAGRGLQLLFYSVGIGQISSEVPQNLSASRPQDRQFILSSKKLLLSDSGFYLCAWRNSGANVLTFGAGSRLTVL.

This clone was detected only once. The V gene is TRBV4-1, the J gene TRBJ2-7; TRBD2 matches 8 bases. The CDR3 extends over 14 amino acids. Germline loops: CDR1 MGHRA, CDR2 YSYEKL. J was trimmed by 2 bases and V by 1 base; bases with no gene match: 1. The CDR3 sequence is CASSQVGGAYEQYF. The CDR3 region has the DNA TGCGCCAGCAGCCAAGTCGGGGGGGCCTACGAGCAGTACTTC.

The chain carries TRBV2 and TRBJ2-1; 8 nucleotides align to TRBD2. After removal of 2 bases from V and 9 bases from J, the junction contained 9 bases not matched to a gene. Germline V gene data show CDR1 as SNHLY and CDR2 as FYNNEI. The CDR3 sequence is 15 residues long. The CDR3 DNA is TGTGCCAGCAGTGAAATCGTCGGGACTAGTAGTGAGCAGTTCTTC. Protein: CASSEIVGTSSEQFF.

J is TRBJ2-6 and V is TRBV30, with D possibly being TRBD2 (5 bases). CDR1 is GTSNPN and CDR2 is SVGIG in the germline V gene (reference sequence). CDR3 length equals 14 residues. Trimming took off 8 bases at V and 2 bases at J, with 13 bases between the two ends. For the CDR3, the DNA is TGTGCCGCCTCCCGGCGGGCTGGGGCCAACGTCCTGACTTTC. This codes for CAASRRAGANVLTF.

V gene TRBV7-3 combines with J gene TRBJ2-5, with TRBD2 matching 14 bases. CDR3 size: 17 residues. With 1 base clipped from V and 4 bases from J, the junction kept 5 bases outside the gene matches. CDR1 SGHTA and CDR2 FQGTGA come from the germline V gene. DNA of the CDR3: TGTGCCAGCAGCTTAAGCCGACTAGCGGGGGGGCGAGAGACCCAGTACTTC. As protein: CASSLSRLAGGRETQYF.

The CDR3 sequence is CASSIGTGPAVNTEAFF. The DNA of the CDR3 is TGTGCCAGTAGTATCGGAACAGGGCCCGCCGTGAACACTGAAGCTTTCTTT. This rearrangement joins TRBV19 to TRBJ1-1; D might be TRBD1 (6 bases). V was trimmed by 3 bases and J by 0 bases, leaving 17 bases between them. The germline CDR1 and CDR2 sequences are LNHDA and SQIVND (reference sequence). The CDR3 contains 17 residues.

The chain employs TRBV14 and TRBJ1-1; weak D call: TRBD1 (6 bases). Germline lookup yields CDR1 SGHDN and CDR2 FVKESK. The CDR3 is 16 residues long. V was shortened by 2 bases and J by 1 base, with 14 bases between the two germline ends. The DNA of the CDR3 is TGTGCCAGCAGCCAAAGATGGGGGGGCTCGAACACTGAAGCTTTCTTT. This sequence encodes CASSQRWGGSNTEAFF.

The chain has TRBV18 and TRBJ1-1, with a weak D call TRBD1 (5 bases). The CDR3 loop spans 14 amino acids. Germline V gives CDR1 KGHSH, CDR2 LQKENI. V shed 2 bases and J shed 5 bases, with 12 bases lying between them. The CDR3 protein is CASSPKRGGTEAFF. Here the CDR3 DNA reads TGTGCCAGCTCACCAAAGCGGGGGGGAACTGAAGCTTTCTTT. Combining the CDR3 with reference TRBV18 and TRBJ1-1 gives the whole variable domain NAGVMQNPRHLVRRRGQEARLRCSPMKGHSHVYWYRQLPEEGLKFMVYLQKENIIDESGMPKERFSAEFPKEGPSILRIQQVVRGDSAAYFCASSPKRGGTEAFFGQGTRLTVV.

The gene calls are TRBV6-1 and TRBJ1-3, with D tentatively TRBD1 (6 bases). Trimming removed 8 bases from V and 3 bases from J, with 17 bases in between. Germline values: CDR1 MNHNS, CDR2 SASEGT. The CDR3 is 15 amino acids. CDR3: CASRPTGKIGNTIYF. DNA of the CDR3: TGTGCCAGCCGACCGACAGGCAAAATTGGAAACACCATATATTTT.

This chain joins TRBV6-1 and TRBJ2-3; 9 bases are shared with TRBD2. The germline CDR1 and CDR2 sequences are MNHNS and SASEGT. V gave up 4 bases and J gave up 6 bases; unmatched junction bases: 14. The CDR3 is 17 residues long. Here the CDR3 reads CASSGGGLAGTKDTQYF. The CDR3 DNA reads TGTGCCAGCAGTGGCGGGGGGCTAGCGGGGACCAAGGATACGCAGTATTTT.

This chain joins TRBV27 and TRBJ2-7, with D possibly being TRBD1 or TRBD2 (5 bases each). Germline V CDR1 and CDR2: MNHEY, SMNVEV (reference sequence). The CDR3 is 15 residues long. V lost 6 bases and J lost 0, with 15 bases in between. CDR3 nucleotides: TGTGCCAGCAGCCAACGAGGGACCGTCTCCTACGAGCAGTACTTC. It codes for CASSQRGTVSYEQYF.

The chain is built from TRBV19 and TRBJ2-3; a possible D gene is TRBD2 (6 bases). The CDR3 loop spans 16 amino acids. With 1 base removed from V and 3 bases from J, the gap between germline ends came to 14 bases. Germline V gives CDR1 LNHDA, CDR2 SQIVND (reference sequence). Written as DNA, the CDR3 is TGTGCCAGTAGTATAGTAGGAGGGTGGGGGACAGATACGCAGTATTTT. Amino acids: CASSIVGGWGTDTQYF.

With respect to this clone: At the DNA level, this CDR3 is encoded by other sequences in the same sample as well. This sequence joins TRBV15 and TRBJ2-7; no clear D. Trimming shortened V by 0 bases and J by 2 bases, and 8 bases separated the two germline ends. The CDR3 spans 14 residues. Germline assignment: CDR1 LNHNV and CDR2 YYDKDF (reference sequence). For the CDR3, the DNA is TGTGCCACCAGCAGAGATCCAGGCACCTACGAGCAGTACTTC. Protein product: CATSRDPGTYEQYF.

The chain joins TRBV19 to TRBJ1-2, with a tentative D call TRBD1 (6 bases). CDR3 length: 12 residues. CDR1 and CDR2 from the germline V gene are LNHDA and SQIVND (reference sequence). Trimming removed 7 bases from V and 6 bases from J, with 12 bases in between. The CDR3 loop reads CASKAGVNGYTF. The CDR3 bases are TGTGCCAGTAAGGCAGGGGTCAATGGCTACACCTTC.

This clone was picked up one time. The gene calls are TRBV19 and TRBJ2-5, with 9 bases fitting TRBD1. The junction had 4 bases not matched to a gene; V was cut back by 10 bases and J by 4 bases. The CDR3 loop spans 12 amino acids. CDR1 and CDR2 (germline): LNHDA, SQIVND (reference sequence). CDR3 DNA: TGTGCCACTACGGGACAGGGAGAGACCCAGTACTTC. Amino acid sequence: CATTGQGETQYF.

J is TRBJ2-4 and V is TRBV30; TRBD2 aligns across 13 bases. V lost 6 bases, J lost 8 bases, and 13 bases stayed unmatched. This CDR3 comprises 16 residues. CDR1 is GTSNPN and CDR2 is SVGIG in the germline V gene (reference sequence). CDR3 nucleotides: TGTGCCTGCACCCTCACTAGCGGGGGGGCGGGATACATTCAGTACTTC. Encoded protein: CACTLTSGGAGYIQYF.

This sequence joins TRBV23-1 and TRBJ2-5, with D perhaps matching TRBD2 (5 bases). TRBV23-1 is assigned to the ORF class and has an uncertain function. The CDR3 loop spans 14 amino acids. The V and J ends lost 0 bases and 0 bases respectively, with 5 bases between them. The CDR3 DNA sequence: TGCGCCAGCAGTCAATCGGGAGACCAAGAGACCCAGTACTTC. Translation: CASSQSGDQETQYF.

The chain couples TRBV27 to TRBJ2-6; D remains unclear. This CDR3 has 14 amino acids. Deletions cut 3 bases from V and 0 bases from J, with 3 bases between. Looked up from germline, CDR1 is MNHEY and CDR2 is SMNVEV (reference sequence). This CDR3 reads CASSLSSGANVLTF. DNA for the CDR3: TGTGCCAGCAGTTTGAGCTCTGGGGCCAACGTCCTGACTTTC.

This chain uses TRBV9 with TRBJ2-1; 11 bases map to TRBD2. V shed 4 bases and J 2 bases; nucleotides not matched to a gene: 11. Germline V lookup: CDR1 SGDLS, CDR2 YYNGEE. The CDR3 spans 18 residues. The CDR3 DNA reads TGTGCCAGCAGCACCCCTCTTAGCGGGGGGGCTACCTACAATGAGCAGTTCTTC. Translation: CASSTPLSGGATYNEQFF.

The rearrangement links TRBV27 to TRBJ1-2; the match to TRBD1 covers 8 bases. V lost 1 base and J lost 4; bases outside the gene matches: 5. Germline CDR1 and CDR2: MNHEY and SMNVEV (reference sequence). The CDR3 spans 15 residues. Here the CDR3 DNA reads TGTGCCAGCAGTTTATTGGCAGGGGGCGCCTATGGCTACACCTTC. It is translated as CASSLLAGGAYGYTF.

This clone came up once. Here the CDR3 reads CASRQDRGGNNSPLHF. CDR3 coding DNA: TGTGCCAGCAGGCAAGACAGGGGAGGGAATAATTCACCCCTCCACTTT. The chain recombines TRBV28 with TRBJ1-6, with 8 bases that match TRBD1. Germline values: CDR1 MDHEN, CDR2 SYDVKM. The length of the CDR3 is 16 residues. V lost 6 bases, J lost 5 bases, and 9 bases stayed unmatched. Using reference TRBV28 and TRBJ1-6 for the parts outside the CDR3, the full variable domain is DVKVTQSSRYLVKRTGEKVFLECVQDMDHENMFWYRQDPGLGLRLIYFSYDVKMKEKGDIPEGYSVSREKKERFSLILESASTNQTSMYLCASRQDRGGNNSPLHFGNGTRLTVT.